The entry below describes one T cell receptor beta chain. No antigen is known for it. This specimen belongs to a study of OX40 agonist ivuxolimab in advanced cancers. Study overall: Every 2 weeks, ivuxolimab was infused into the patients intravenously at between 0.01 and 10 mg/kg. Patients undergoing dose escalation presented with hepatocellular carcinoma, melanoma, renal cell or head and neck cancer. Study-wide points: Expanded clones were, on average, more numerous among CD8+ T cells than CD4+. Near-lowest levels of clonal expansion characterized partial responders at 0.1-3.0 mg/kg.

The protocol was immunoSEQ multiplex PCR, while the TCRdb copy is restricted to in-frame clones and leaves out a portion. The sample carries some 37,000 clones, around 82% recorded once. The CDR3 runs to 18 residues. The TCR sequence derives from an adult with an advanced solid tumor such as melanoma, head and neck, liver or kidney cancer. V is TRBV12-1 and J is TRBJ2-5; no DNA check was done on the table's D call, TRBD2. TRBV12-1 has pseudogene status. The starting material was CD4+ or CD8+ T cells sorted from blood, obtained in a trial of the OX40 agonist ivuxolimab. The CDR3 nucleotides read TGTGCCAGCAGCTTTGAGGCCCTAGCGGGGGCCCAGCAAGAGACCCAGTACTTC. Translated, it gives CASSFEALAGAQQETQYF.